A selection of T cell receptor beta chains follows, all from one sample in a study of T cell changes during pregnancy in multiple sclerosis. Using immunoSEQ multiplex PCR, the repertoire was profiled, and TCRdb retains in-frame clones only, with some absent. The sample yields 40,000 to 50,000 clones, approximately 94% seen once. This specimen was CD4+ T cells from peripheral blood mononuclear cells, taken in the third trimester of pregnancy. These receptors came from a female donor with multiple sclerosis, enrolled in a pregnancy study. Each CDR3 is given with its conserved first and last residue. Only some rows state a clone size, as once, few, many or a class for expanded clones.

clone_size j_call v_call cdr3_aa
NA TRBJ1-1 TRBV6-5 CASSRPGTGFGEAFF
NA TRBJ2-7 TRBV12-2 CASRLAPEQYF
NA TRBJ2-5 TRBV9 CASSVGGLIGSETQYF
NA TRBJ2-2 TRBV7-9 CASSDRLVANTGELFF
NA TRBJ1-2 TRBV5-1 CASSLGTGDGYGYTF
NA TRBJ2-2 TRBV9 CASGTDRGQGGELFF
NA TRBJ1-2 TRBV5-1 CASSLTLTGAGIYGYTF
NA TRBJ1-4 TRBV19 CASSRGDNEKLFF
once TRBJ1-1 TRBV4-2 CASSQDIIAGTGGTEAFF
NA TRBJ2-5 TRBV7-6 CASSTGQGTGETQYF
NA TRBJ2-7 TRBV28 CASSFTGRGGYEQYF
NA TRBJ2-5 TRBV7-3 CASSISGLEETQYF
NA TRBJ1-4 TRBV7-9 CASRPRQGREKLFF
NA TRBJ2-7 TRBV7-2 CASSGRTGKPPYEQYF
NA TRBJ1-6 TRBV7-8 CASSFRREIGSPLHF
NA TRBJ2-1 TRBV12-5 CASGLVLGGGYNEQFF
NA TRBJ2-7 TRBV29-1 CSVVPTSRYEQYF
once TRBJ2-5 TRBV9 CASSEHPGAGGYQETQYF
NA TRBJ2-3 TRBV2 CAYRGTDTQYF
few TRBJ2-7 TRBV6-5 CASSYSVTSGSYEQYF
NA TRBJ2-6 TRBV9 CASSVVSGGGTSGANVLTF
NA TRBJ2-1 TRBV27 CASSARTSGGYNEQFF
NA TRBJ2-5 TRBV7-9 CASSFRRPQAETQYF
NA TRBJ1-2 TRBV5-6 CASSLWDRLYTF
NA TRBJ1-5 TRBV6-1 CASSLSVNQPQHF
NA TRBJ2-1 TRBV7-3 CASSWVGGSSYNEQFF
NA TRBJ1-2 TRBV19 CASSFRDYYGYTF
NA TRBJ1-2 TRBV6-5 CASTQGKEGYTF
NA TRBJ1-4 TRBV18 CASSPLPGTGHEKLFF
once TRBJ1-2 TRBV19 CASSVGRQGYGYTF
once TRBJ1-2 TRBV5-8 CASSPLDRGGYGYTF
NA TRBJ2-6 TRBV6-1 CASSDTGGANVLTF
NA TRBJ1-2 TRBV18 CASSLRGPEKLGNYGYTF
once TRBJ2-7 TRBV7-6 CASSSGTGGKGQYF
NA TRBJ2-1 TRBV5-8 CASSSGTGSYNEQFF
NA TRBJ2-2 TRBV12-1 CASSPLMHTGELFF
NA TRBJ2-1 TRBV9 CASSGGTGITNEQFF
NA TRBJ2-3 TRBV6-1 CASSHQNFLSLF